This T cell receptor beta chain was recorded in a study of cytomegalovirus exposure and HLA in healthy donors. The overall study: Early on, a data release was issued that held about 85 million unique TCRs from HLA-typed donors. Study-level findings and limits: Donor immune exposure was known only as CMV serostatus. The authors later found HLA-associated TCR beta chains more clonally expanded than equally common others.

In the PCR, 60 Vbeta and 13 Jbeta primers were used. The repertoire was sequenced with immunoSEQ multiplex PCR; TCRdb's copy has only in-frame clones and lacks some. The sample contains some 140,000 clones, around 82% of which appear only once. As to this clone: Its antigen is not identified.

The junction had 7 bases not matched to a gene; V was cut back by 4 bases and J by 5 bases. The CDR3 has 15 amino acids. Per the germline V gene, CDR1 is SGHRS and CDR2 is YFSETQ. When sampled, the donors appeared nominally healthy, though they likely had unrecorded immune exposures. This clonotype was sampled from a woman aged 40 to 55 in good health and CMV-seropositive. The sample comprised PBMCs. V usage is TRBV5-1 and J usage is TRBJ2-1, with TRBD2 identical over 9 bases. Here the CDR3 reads CASSRLSGSNNEQFF. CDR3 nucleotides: TGCGCCAGCAGCCGCCTTAGCGGGAGTAACAATGAGCAGTTCTTC.